The rows below give T cell receptor beta chains drawn from one sample of a study of T-cell memory formation after mild COVID-19. TCRdb itself ran the 5' RACE reads through MiXCR, one entry per CDR3 protein. The table shows tens of thousands of distinct CDR3 sequences, with less than 8% occurring only once. The sequenced sample consisted of PBMCs or a T cell subset sorted from them (not recorded which). The receptors stem from an adult who had mild COVID-19 (a few samples of this study predate the infection). Cell type and time point are not known. Both conserved end residues are part of each CDR3. Fields, in order: CDR3 DNA, CDR3 protein, J gene, V gene, D gene, clone size. The D gene is left open where the match is weak. Size is omitted from some rows. Given values are once, few, many or a class for expanded clones.

TGTGCCAGCAGCTTGATCCGGGGGCAGGAACATGGAAACACCATATATTTT	CASSLIRGQEHGNTIYF	TRBJ1-3	TRBV5-5	.	few
TGTGCCAGCAGCGCTCTGCCTGGGGATATCTATGGCTACACCTTC	CASSALPGDIYGYTF	TRBJ1-2	TRBV7-2	.	many
TGTGCCAGCTCAACCAGCTCTGGGGCCAACGTCCTGACTTTC	CASSTSSGANVLTF	TRBJ2-6	TRBV18	.	few
TGCAGCGTTGACCTCGAAGGTGTCCGGGCCCAGTACTTC	CSVDLEGVRAQYF	TRBJ2-5	TRBV29-1	.	many
TGCGCCAGCAGCCAACTAGCGGGGAGACCCTACGAGCAGTACTTC	CASSQLAGRPYEQYF	TRBJ2-7	TRBV5-1	TRBD2	many
TGTGCCAGCAATTTCGCGGGAGGCGATAGGGAGACCCAGTACTTC	CASNFAGGDRETQYF	TRBJ2-5	TRBV6-2/TRBV6-3	TRBD2	few
TGTGCCAGCAGCGGGGGGTTAGGAAGGCAAGAGACCCAGTACTTC	CASSGGLGRQETQYF	TRBJ2-5	TRBV5-5	.	few
TGTGCCAGCAGCCATCACTCGGGAGATTCCTACAATGAGCAGTTCTTC	CASSHHSGDSYNEQFF	TRBJ2-1	TRBV4-2	.	many
TGTGCCAGCAGTGGACTAGCGGGGACAGATACGCAGTATTTT	CASSGLAGTDTQYF	TRBJ2-3	TRBV6-1	TRBD2	many
TGTGCCACCAGCAGAGATCGATTAGGCGGGGCCGCATTTGATACGCAGTATTTT	CATSRDRLGGAAFDTQYF	TRBJ2-3	TRBV15	.	.
TGTGCCAGCAGCCCACGGATGCTTGGGAACGAGCAGTTCTTC	CASSPRMLGNEQFF	TRBJ2-1	TRBV7-2	.	few
TGTGCCAGCAGCGTAGGAGGGACCCCCAGCTCCTACAATGAGCAGTTCTTC	CASSVGGTPSSYNEQFF	TRBJ2-1	TRBV9	.	many
TGTGCCAGCAGTTTTGACAAGGGCGGGTACAATGAGCAGTTCTTC	CASSFDKGGYNEQFF	TRBJ2-1	TRBV7-3	.	many
TGCAGTGCGAGGATACCAGGGGAGGAAGCTTTCTTT	CSARIPGEEAFF	TRBJ1-1	TRBV20-1	.	few
TGTGCCAGTACCCTATTTACCGGGGGGACCTCCTACGAGCAGTACTTC	CASTLFTGGTSYEQYF	TRBJ2-7	TRBV19	TRBD2	few
TGCAGTGCTCTAGGGGGTACTCAAGAGACCCAGTACTTC	CSALGGTQETQYF	TRBJ2-5	TRBV20-1	.	few
TGCGCCAGCAGACGGACGGACAGGGTGGATCAGCCCCAGCATTTT	CASRRTDRVDQPQHF	TRBJ1-5	TRBV4-1	TRBD1	.
TGTGCCAGCAGCTCCAAGACTGGGGACCTCTCCTACAATGAGCAGTTCTTC	CASSSKTGDLSYNEQFF	TRBJ2-1	TRBV7-2	.	many
TGTGCCAGCAGCTCAACAGGGGGATATAGCAATCAGCCCCAGCATTTT	CASSSTGGYSNQPQHF	TRBJ1-5	TRBV7-2	TRBD1	many
TGTGCCAGCTCACCACAGGACAGGGTGGGAACTGAAGCTTTCTTT	CASSPQDRVGTEAFF	TRBJ1-1	TRBV18	TRBD1	few
TGTGCCAGCAGTTTACGAGGCGGAGTCGGAAACACCATATATTTT	CASSLRGGVGNTIYF	TRBJ1-3	TRBV12-3/TRBV12-4	.	few
TGTGCCAGCAGCCCCGGGGGGGTAGGTAATTCACCCCTCCACTTT	CASSPGGVGNSPLHF	TRBJ1-6	TRBV12-3/TRBV12-4	.	few
TGTGCCAGCAGCTACACTTCATCCGGGGAGCTGTTTTTT	CASSYTSSGELFF	TRBJ2-2	TRBV9	.	.
TGCGCCAGCAGCCCCGGGGGCGCGGGAAACACCGGGGAGCTGTTTTTT	CASSPGGAGNTGELFF	TRBJ2-2	TRBV5-1	.	many
TGTGCCACCAGTGAAGCGGGCTATGGCTACACCTTC	CATSEAGYGYTF	TRBJ1-2	TRBV24-1	.	.
TGTGCCAGCAGCTGGTCTAACACGATGGGCACTGAAGCTTTCTTT	CASSWSNTMGTEAFF	TRBJ1-1	TRBV7-2	.	many
TGCGCCAGCAGCCCTAGGGTGGACGGAGATACGCAGTATTTT	CASSPRVDGDTQYF	TRBJ2-3	TRBV4-1	.	many
TGCAGTGCTCGGGTCGCGGGCAGGGCCCCCGGGGAGCTGTTTTTT	CSARVAGRAPGELFF	TRBJ2-2	TRBV20-1	.	many
TGCAGTGCTAGAGCCCCCAGTACTAACGAGCAGTACTTC	CSARAPSTNEQYF	TRBJ2-7	TRBV20-1	.	few
TGCGCCAGCAGCCAAGATCCTCAGGCGTTGTACTATGGCTACACCTTC	CASSQDPQALYYGYTF	TRBJ1-2	TRBV4-3	.	many
TGCGCCAGCAGCTTCCGGGGCCCAACCGGGGAGCTGTTTTTT	CASSFRGPTGELFF	TRBJ2-2	TRBV5-1	.	many
TGCAGCGTTGGGAGTCCAGGACAGGGACATATCGGGGAGCTGTTTTTT	CSVGSPGQGHIGELFF	TRBJ2-2	TRBV29-1	TRBD1	many
TGTGCCAGCAGCTTAGGAAAGCGAGGAGGCACAGATACGCAGTATTTT	CASSLGKRGGTDTQYF	TRBJ2-3	TRBV7-2	.	many
TGTGCCAGCAGTGAAGGGGGGACCAACTACTACGAGCAGTACTTC	CASSEGGTNYYEQYF	TRBJ2-7	TRBV2	.	few
TGTGCCAGCAGCCCCCGGGACATTAACTCTGAAGCTTTCTTT	CASSPRDINSEAFF	TRBJ1-1	TRBV9	.	few
TGTGCCAGCATACAAATGGGAGGCAGGGGGCGGAATGAGCAGTTCTTC	CASIQMGGRGRNEQFF	TRBJ2-1	TRBV6-5	TRBD1	many
TGTGCCAGCTCGGGACAGGGGGCGAGGACTGAAGCTTTCTTT	CASSGQGARTEAFF	TRBJ1-1	TRBV6-2/TRBV6-3	TRBD1	.
TGTGCCAGCAGCCGAGAGACACTCGCAGCCTATGGCTACACCTTC	CASSRETLAAYGYTF	TRBJ1-2	TRBV3-1	.	few
TGTGCCAGCAGCTTAGGTCCGGTTTATGGCTACACCTTC	CASSLGPVYGYTF	TRBJ1-2	TRBV7-8	.	many
TGTGCCAGCAGCAAAATGGAACAGAACTCCTACGAGCAGTACTTC	CASSKMEQNSYEQYF	TRBJ2-7	TRBV21-1	.	many
TGCGCCAGCAGCGAACGGGAGACCCAGTACTTC	CASSERETQYF	TRBJ2-5	TRBV5-1	.	medium-sized
TGCAGCGTCCTACCCGGGACAGCTAAAGAGACCCAGTACTTC	CSVLPGTAKETQYF	TRBJ2-5	TRBV29-1	TRBD1	.
TGTGCCAGCAGCCCAGGCGGGACAGCGCCCAAAAACATTCAGTACTTC	CASSPGGTAPKNIQYF	TRBJ2-4	TRBV11-3	.	many
TGCGCCAGCTTTAATCAGGGTTTTACGTCTGAAGCTTTCTTT	CASFNQGFTSEAFF	TRBJ1-1	TRBV5-1	.	many
TGCAGTGCTAGCCAGGACAGGAAAGCTTTCTTT	CSASQDRKAFF	TRBJ1-1	TRBV20-1	TRBD1	medium-sized
TGTGCCAGCAGCTTAGGGGCGGGGCTCTCCTACAATGAGCAGTTCTTC	CASSLGAGLSYNEQFF	TRBJ2-1	TRBV7-9	.	.
TGTGCCAGCAGTGGTGGCACGAACACCGGGGAGCTGTTTTTT	CASSGGTNTGELFF	TRBJ2-2	TRBV2	.	few
TGCAGTGCTCACGGTATGGGGTCGCGCACTGAAGCTTTCTTT	CSAHGMGSRTEAFF	TRBJ1-1	TRBV20-1	.	few
TGCGCCAGCAGCTCGGGACAGCCGACGAACACCGGGGAGCTGTTTTTT	CASSSGQPTNTGELFF	TRBJ2-2	TRBV5-1	TRBD1	many
TGCGCCAGCAGTGACTCGAGGGCCGGGAATGAGCAGTTCTTC	CASSDSRAGNEQFF	TRBJ2-1	TRBV10-2	.	many
TGCGCCAGCAGCCAATCCGGGATATCTGCCTACGAGCAGTACTTC	CASSQSGISAYEQYF	TRBJ2-7	TRBV5-1	.	many
TGTGCCAGCAGTATCGGACTAGCGGGTCCCCGAGAGCAGTTCTTC	CASSIGLAGPREQFF	TRBJ2-1	TRBV12-3/TRBV12-4	TRBD2	.
TGTGCCAGCAGCTTAGAGAGTAGGATAGATACGCAGTATTTT	CASSLESRIDTQYF	TRBJ2-3	TRBV7-8	.	many
TGTGCCAGCAGCCCGACAGATGGGTCACCCCTCCACTTT	CASSPTDGSPLHF	TRBJ1-6	TRBV3-1	.	.
TGTGCCAGCAGCTTTGGGACAGGGGGCTTGGAGACCCAGTACTTC	CASSFGTGGLETQYF	TRBJ2-5	TRBV7-9	TRBD1	many
TGCGCCAGCAGCCAAGATCAGACTAGCGGGAGTAAGTTCTTC	CASSQDQTSGSKFF	TRBJ2-1	TRBV4-3	TRBD2	medium-sized
TGTGCCAGCAGCTTAAAAGGGGCAGGGAGCACTGAAGCTTTCTTT	CASSLKGAGSTEAFF	TRBJ1-1	TRBV13	.	few
TGTGCCAGCAGCAAGGGCCCTACCTACAATGAGCAGTTCTTC	CASSKGPTYNEQFF	TRBJ2-1	TRBV11-3	.	few
TGTGCCAGCAGTTTATCGGCGGCAGCGGAAGCTTTCTTT	CASSLSAAAEAFF	TRBJ1-1	TRBV27	.	.